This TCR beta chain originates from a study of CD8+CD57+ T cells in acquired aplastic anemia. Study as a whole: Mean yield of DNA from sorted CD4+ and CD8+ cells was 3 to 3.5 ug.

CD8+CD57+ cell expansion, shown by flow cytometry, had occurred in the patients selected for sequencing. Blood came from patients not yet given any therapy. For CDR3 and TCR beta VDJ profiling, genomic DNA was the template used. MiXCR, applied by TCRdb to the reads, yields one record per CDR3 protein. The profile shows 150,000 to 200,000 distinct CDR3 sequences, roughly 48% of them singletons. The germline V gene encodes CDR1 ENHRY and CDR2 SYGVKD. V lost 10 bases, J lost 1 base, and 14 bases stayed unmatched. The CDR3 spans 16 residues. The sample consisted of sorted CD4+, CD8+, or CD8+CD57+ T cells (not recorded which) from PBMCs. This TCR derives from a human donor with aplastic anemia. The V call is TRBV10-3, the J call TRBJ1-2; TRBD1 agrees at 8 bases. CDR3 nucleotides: TGTGCCACGATCGCTAAAGGGACAGGAGATAACTATGGCTACACCTTC. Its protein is CATIAKGTGDNYGYTF.